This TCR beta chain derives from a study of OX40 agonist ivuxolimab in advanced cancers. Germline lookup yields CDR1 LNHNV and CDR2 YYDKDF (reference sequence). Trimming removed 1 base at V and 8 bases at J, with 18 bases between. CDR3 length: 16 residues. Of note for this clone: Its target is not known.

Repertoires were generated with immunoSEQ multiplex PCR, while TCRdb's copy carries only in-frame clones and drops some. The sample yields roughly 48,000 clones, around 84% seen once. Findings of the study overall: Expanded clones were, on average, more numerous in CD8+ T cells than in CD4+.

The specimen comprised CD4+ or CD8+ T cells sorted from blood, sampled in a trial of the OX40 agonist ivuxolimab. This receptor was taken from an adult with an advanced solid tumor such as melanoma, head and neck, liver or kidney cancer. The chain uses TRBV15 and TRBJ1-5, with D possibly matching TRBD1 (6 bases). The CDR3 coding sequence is TGTGCCACCAGCAGAGGCGCCGGGACACGGTTTGAGCCCCAGCATTTT. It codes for CATSRGAGTRFEPQHF.